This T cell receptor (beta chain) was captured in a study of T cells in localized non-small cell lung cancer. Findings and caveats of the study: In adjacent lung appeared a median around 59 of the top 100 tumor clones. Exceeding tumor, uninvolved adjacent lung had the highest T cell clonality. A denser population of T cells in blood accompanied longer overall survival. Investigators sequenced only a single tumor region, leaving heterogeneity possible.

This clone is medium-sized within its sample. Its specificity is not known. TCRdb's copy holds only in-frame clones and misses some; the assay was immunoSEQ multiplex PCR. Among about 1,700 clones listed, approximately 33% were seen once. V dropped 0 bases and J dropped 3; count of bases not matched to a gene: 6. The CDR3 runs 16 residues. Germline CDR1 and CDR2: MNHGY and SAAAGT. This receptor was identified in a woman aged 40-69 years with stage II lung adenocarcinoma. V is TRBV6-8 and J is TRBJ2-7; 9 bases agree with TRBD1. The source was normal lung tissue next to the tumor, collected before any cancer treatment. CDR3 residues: CASSYSRRQGDYEQYF. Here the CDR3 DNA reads TGTGCCAGCAGTTACTCGAGGAGACAGGGGGACTACGAGCAGTACTTC.